A single sample gave rise to the 28 T cell receptor beta chains below, sequenced in a study of response to subunit inactivated influenza vaccine. One entry per CDR3 protein, called by TCRdb with MiXCR from the RT-PCR reads. The sample has some 800,000 distinct CDR3 sequences; around 21% are singletons. The sequencing used PBMCs from blood, collected around 5 days after vaccination. The receptors come from a man aged 50-60 years who received an inactivated influenza vaccine.

This clonotype was counted a few times. The chain employs TRBV4-3 and TRBJ2-1; D not resolved. CDR1 is LGHNA, CDR2 YSLEER, per germline. This CDR3 has 19 amino acids. Trimming removed 6 bases at V and 0 bases at J, with 24 bases between. The chain's CDR3 is CASSVRWSVLTGSYNEQFF. The CDR3 DNA follows: TGCGCCAGCAGTGTCCGGTGGTCCGTTCTCACGGGCTCCTACAATGAGCAGTTCTTC.

V usage is TRBV10-3 and J usage is TRBJ2-7; 7 bases are a match to TRBD1. CDR3 length: 14 residues. V trimming: 3 bases; J trimming: 6 bases; junction bases outside the gene matches: 8. The germline CDR1 and CDR2 sequences are ENHRY and SYGVKD. DNA for the CDR3: TGTGCCATCAGTGACAGGGGGAACAGCCTCGAGCAGTACTTC. Protein: CAISDRGNSLEQYF.

The genes are TRBV11-2 and TRBJ2-7; possibly TRBD1 or TRBD2 for D (6 bases each). The CDR3 consists of 14 residues. Deletions cut 1 base from V and 7 bases from J, with 14 bases between. CDR1 is SGHAT and CDR2 is FQNNGV in the germline V gene. The DNA for the CDR3 is TGTGCCAGCAGCTTAGGGGCCGGGGGCTTAGAGCAGTACTTC. Its translation: CASSLGAGGLEQYF.

The chain combines TRBV11-2 with TRBJ2-3, with 14 bases lining up with TRBD2. The CDR3 length is 17 residues. The junction had 7 bases not matched to a gene; V was cut back by 5 bases and J by 3 bases. Germline values: CDR1 SGHAT, CDR2 FQNNGV. This chain's CDR3 is CASSRLAGGPLTDTQYF. The CDR3 DNA reads as TGTGCCAGCAGCCGACTAGCGGGAGGGCCTCTAACAGATACGCAGTATTTT.

In this sample, this clonotype turned up a few times. The chain carries TRBV5-1 and TRBJ1-2; TRBD1 might be the D (5 bases). CDR1 is SGHRS and CDR2 is YFSETQ in the germline V gene. The CDR3 totals 16 residues. Trimming left V 4 bases short and J 6 bases short, with 22 bases between. The CDR3 nucleotides read TGCGCCAGCAGCCGGCTGGGGGGAACGGAGTGGGATGGCTACACCTTC. Translation gives CASSRLGGTEWDGYTF.

This clonotype showed up many times. This chain joins TRBV3-1 and TRBJ2-3; possibly TRBD2 for D (5 bases). Between the trimmed V and J ends, which lost 4 bases and 8 bases, there was a span of 16 bases. This CDR3 comprises 14 residues. Germline-derived CDR1 and CDR2 are LGHDT and YNNKEL (reference sequence). The CDR3 DNA reads TGTGCCAGCAGCCCCTACGACTCCGAGGGTACGCAGTATTTT. This gives the protein CASSPYDSEGTQYF.

V usage is TRBV20-1 and J usage is TRBJ2-7, with 14 bases fitting TRBD2. Germline V gives CDR1 DFQATT, CDR2 SNEGSKA (reference sequence). This CDR3 has 17 residues. The ends lost 6 bases at V and 2 bases at J; junction bases unmatched: 12. CDR3 region: CSARGLAGGIFTYEQYF. CDR3 bases: TGCAGTGCCCGAGGACTAGCGGGAGGTATCTTCACCTACGAGCAGTACTTC.

J is TRBJ2-6 and V is TRBV9; D gene uncertain. The CDR3 length is 17 residues. V shed 0 bases and J shed 1 base, with 11 bases lying between them. Germline V gene sequence: CDR1 SGDLS, CDR2 YYNGEE. The DNA of the CDR3 is TGTGCCAGCAGCGTAGCGGCGGAACATTCTGGGGCCAACGTCCTGACTTTC. Protein product: CASSVAAEHSGANVLTF. The full variable domain, with the rest looked up from reference TRBV9 and TRBJ2-6, is DSGVTQTPKHLITATGQRVTLRCSPRSGDLSVYWYQQSLDQGLQFLIQYYNGEERAKGNILERFSAQQFPDLHSELNLSSLELGDSALYFCASSVAAEHSGANVLTFGAGSRLTVL.

The rearrangement uses TRBV24-1 and TRBJ2-2, with D possibly being TRBD2 (5 bases). CDR1 is KGHDR, CDR2 SFDVKD, per germline. V lost 4 bases and J 1 base, leaving 9 bases between the germline ends. This CDR3 has 15 amino acids. CDR3 in amino acids: CATSENGLNTGELFF. DNA of the CDR3: TGTGCCACCAGTGAGAACGGACTGAACACCGGGGAGCTGTTTTTT.

This clonotype was counted only a few times. J is TRBJ1-6 and V is TRBV5-6; D is ambiguous. The CDR3 is 15 amino acids. Trimming took 0 bases from V and 5 from J, leaving 9 bases between them. The germline gives CDR1 SGHDT, CDR2 YYEEEE. The CDR3 DNA reads as TGTGCCAGCAGCTTGGGGGCGGCTGATAATTCACCCCTCCACTTT. Translated, it gives CASSLGAADNSPLHF.

This clonotype occurred a few times. The J gene is TRBJ2-2, the V gene TRBV5-1; 7 nucleotides agree with TRBD1. Unmatched junction bases numbered 4, after V lost 3 bases and J lost 2 bases. Germline V gene sequence: CDR1 SGHRS, CDR2 YFSETQ. The CDR3 is made up of 15 amino acids. CDR3 nucleotide sequence: TGCGCCAGCAGCTCCGGGACAGACAACACCGGGGAGCTGTTTTTT. This translates into CASSSGTDNTGELFF.

The rearrangement links TRBV20-1 to TRBJ1-5; D possibly corresponds to TRBD1 (5 bases). This CDR3 spans 13 amino acids. Trimming left V 2 bases short and J 3 bases short, with 8 bases between. Germline CDR1 reads DFQATT; CDR2 reads SNEGSKA (reference sequence). CDR3 DNA sequence: TGCAGTGCTAGATCGACAGTCAATCAGCCCCAGCATTTT. The encoded protein is CSARSTVNQPQHF.

A single count supports this clonotype. The genes are TRBV19 and TRBJ2-3; D is undetermined. The CDR3 runs 15 residues. V lost 3 bases and J 1 base, leaving 11 bases between the germline ends. Germline V gene data show CDR1 as LNHDA and CDR2 as SQIVND (reference sequence). The DNA for the CDR3 is TGTGCCAGTAGTATTGCAGGAGAGGGCACAGATACGCAGTATTTT. Translation gives CASSIAGEGTDTQYF.

The chain carries TRBV19 and TRBJ2-7; 13 positions agree with TRBD2. Trimming at V came to 5 bases and at J to 5 bases, leaving 6 bases not matched to a gene. The CDR3 is 15 amino acids. The germline CDR1 and CDR2 sequences are LNHDA and SQIVND (reference sequence). CDR3 loop: CASSETSGRINEQYF. The DNA of the CDR3 is TGTGCCAGTAGTGAGACTAGCGGGAGGATAAACGAGCAGTACTTC.

CDR3 loop: CASSQDLLRAPNTEAFF. Written as DNA, the CDR3 is TGTGCCAGCAGCCAAGATCTCCTACGGGCCCCGAACACTGAAGCTTTCTTT. V usage is TRBV4-2 and J usage is TRBJ1-1; D gene uncertain. The CDR3 is 17 amino acids. Trimming shortened V by 0 bases and J by 1 base, and 15 bases separated the two germline ends. Per germline, CDR1 LGHNA and CDR2 YNFKEQ.

The chain recombines TRBV5-1 with TRBJ2-6; TRBD1 might be the D (6 bases). Trimming cost V 4 bases and J 0 bases, with 17 bases left between them. Per the germline V gene, CDR1 is SGHRS and CDR2 is YFSETQ. The CDR3 runs to 18 residues. Written as DNA, the CDR3 is TGCGCCAGCAGCCCAGGGATCTGGACAGTCTCTGGGGCCAACGTCCTGACTTTC. It codes for CASSPGIWTVSGANVLTF.

This clonotype was seen at least ten times. The chain has TRBV7-8 and TRBJ2-3; TRBD2 agrees at 12 bases. Germline V gene data show CDR1 as SGHVS and CDR2 as FQNEAQ. J gave up 6 bases and V 6 bases, and 4 bases lay outside the gene matches. This CDR3 region has 14 residues. CDR3 in DNA: TGTGCCAGCAGACTAGCGGGGGGTTTGGATACGCAGTATTTT. This codes for CASRLAGGLDTQYF.

The CDR3 reads CATSDLRAVEQFF. CDR3 DNA: TGTGCCACCAGTGATTTGAGGGCGGTGGAGCAGTTCTTC. This chain uses TRBV24-1 with TRBJ2-1; D is uncertain. CDR3 length: 13 amino acids. V was trimmed by 0 bases and J by 10 bases, leaving 9 bases between them. Germline assignment: CDR1 KGHDR and CDR2 SFDVKD.

The rearrangement links TRBV14 to TRBJ2-1; unclear D gene. The CDR3 has 16 residues. V lost 1 base, J lost 8 bases, and 18 bases lay in between. CDR1 is SGHDN and CDR2 is FVKESK in the germline V gene. CDR3 protein: CASSQVRPPYRYEQFF. The CDR3 region has the DNA TGTGCCAGCAGCCAAGTTCGCCCCCCCTACCGATATGAGCAGTTCTTC.

The CDR3 here is CASSMTGGGNQPQHF. CDR3 nucleotides: TGCGCCAGCAGCATGACAGGGGGCGGCAATCAGCCCCAGCATTTT. The chain carries TRBV5-1 and TRBJ1-5, with 10 bases that match TRBD1. Germline V CDR1 and CDR2: SGHRS, YFSETQ. V lost 4 bases and J lost 2; bases outside the gene matches: 3. The CDR3 contains 15 residues.

This clonotype showed up many times. The chain carries TRBV7-2 and TRBJ2-5; D might be TRBD2 (7 bases). The V gene lost 4 bases and the J gene lost 6 bases, with 18 bases spanning the gap. This CDR3 region has 15 residues. The V gene's germline CDR1 is SGHTA and CDR2 FQGNSA. The CDR3 here is CASSSSWIGGQTQYF. In nucleotides, the CDR3 is TGTGCCAGCAGCTCCAGTTGGATCGGGGGGCAGACCCAGTACTTC.

This chain joins TRBV18 and TRBJ1-1, with unresolved D. Germline CDR1 is KGHSH and CDR2 is LQKENI. The CDR3 sequence is 13 residues long. Trimming pared 3 bases from V and 1 base from J, leaving 6 bases between. The CDR3 protein is CASSPDQNTEAFF. The CDR3 nucleotides are TGTGCCAGCTCACCCGACCAGAACACTGAAGCTTTCTTT.

This chain uses TRBV20-1 with TRBJ2-1, with 10 bases matching TRBD2. Germline CDR1 reads DFQATT; CDR2 reads SNEGSKA (reference sequence). The junction had 11 bases not matched to a gene; V was cut back by 3 bases and J by 12 bases. The CDR3 covers 14 residues. The CDR3 bases are TGCAGTGCTAGTATAACTAGCGGGGCCTTAGGGCAGTTCTTC. This translates into CSASITSGALGQFF.

CDR3 coding DNA: TGTGCCAGCAGCCACGTAGGCCCCTACGAGCAGTACTTC. Its protein is CASSHVGPYEQYF. The chain uses TRBV7-9 and TRBJ2-7; D remains unclear. V gave up 5 bases and J gave up 2 bases, with 10 bases separating them. The CDR3 extends over 13 amino acids. Germline V gene lookup returns CDR1 SEHNR and CDR2 FQNEAQ (reference sequence).

The V and J genes are TRBV7-9 and TRBJ2-1; 7 bases agree with TRBD1. Germline V gene lookup returns CDR1 SEHNR and CDR2 FQNEAQ (reference sequence). The CDR3 is made up of 16 amino acids. With V trimmed by 0 bases and J by 4 bases, 6 bases remained unmatched. CDR3 nucleotides: TGTGCCAGCAGCTTAGCCACCGGGACAGCTTACAATGAGCAGTTCTTC. Translation: CASSLATGTAYNEQFF. The whole variable domain, remainder taken from reference TRBV7-9 and TRBJ2-1, is DTGVSQNPRHKITKRGQNVTFRCDPISEHNRLYWYRQTLGQGPEFLTYFQNEAQLEKSRLLSDRFSAERPKGSFSTLEIQRTEQGDSAMYLCASSLATGTAYNEQFFGPGTRLTVL.

This clonotype was detected only a few times. The chain employs TRBV2 and TRBJ2-7, with D uncertain. CDR1 and CDR2 from the germline V gene are SNHLY and FYNNEI. V dropped 4 bases and J dropped 6 bases, with 19 bases sitting between them. The CDR3 contains 15 residues. The CDR3 region has the DNA TGTGCCAGCAGTGGCGACACCCCCCTGTCTCTCGAGCAGTACTTC. This translates into CASSGDTPLSLEQYF. The entire variable domain, with the rest obtained from reference TRBV2 and TRBJ2-7, is as follows: EPEVTQTPSHQVTQMGQEVILRCVPISNHLYFYWYRQILGQKVEFLVSFYNNEISEKSEIFDDQFSVERPDGSNFTLKIRSTKLEDSAMYFCASSGDTPLSLEQYFGPGTRLTVT.

This clonotype was observed a few times. Mismatch with germline at one junction end may stem from a read error. This rearrangement joins TRBV27 to TRBJ2-7; 9 bases agree with TRBD1. CDR1 MNHEY and CDR2 SMNVEV come from the germline V gene (reference sequence). This CDR3 has 10 residues. The CDR3 DNA reads as TGTGCCAGCAGTCGGGACAGGGACGCGTTC. Translated, it gives CASSRDRDAF.

This clonotype was seen only a few times. V usage is TRBV7-2 and J usage is TRBJ2-1; D is uncertain. Between the trimmed V and J ends, which lost 8 bases and 7 bases, there was a span of 21 bases. Per germline, CDR1 SGHTA and CDR2 FQGNSA. The CDR3 is made up of 15 amino acids. The CDR3 DNA sequence: TGTGCCAGCTCCCTAACCCGGCGACTGTATAATGAGCAGTTCTTC. The encoded protein is CASSLTRRLYNEQFF.